The clone carrying this T cell receptor beta chain occurred once. These data originate in a study of OX40 agonist ivuxolimab in advanced cancers. V lost 1 base to trimming and J lost 6 bases, with 16 bases between them. The CDR3 spans 16 residues. Germline-derived CDR1 and CDR2 are LNHDA and SQIVND (reference sequence). The assay was immunoSEQ multiplex PCR, and TCRdb's table has in-frame clones only and misses some. The sample gives about 79,000 clones, 75% to 95% of which show up once; roughly 6.9% is in the top ten. This clonotype originated in an adult with an advanced solid tumor such as melanoma, head and neck, liver or kidney cancer. The rearrangement uses TRBV19 and TRBJ1-5; possible D gene TRBD1, 6 bases. The sequencing used CD4+ or CD8+ T cells sorted from blood, collected in a trial of the OX40 agonist ivuxolimab. As DNA, the CDR3 is TGTGCCAGTAGTATAGCTTGGGGGCAGAGGAGTCAGCCCCAGCATTTT. As protein: CASSIAWGQRSQPQHF.